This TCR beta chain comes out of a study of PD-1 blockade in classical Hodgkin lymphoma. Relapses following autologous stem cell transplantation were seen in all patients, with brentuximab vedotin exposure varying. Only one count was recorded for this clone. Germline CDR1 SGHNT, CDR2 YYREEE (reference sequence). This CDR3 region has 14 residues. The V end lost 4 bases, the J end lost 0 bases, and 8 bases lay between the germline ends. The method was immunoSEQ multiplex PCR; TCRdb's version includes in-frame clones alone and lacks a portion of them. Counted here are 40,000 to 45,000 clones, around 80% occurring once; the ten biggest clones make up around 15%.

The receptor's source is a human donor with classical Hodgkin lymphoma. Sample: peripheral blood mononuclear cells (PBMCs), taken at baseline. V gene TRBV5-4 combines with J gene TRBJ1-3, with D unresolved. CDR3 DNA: TGTGCCAGCAGCCGACACGACTCTGGAAACACCATATATTTT. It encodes CASSRHDSGNTIYF.